A selection of T cell receptor beta chains follows, all from one sample in a study of T cells in Graves' hyperthyroidism and ophthalmopathy. TCRdb re-derived calls from the multiplex PCR reads in MiXCR, one entry per CDR3 protein. The sample has more than 550,000 distinct CDR3 sequences, over 15% seen once. The sample taken for sequencing was blood. Every receptor here comes from a woman aged 45 to 65 with Graves' hyperthyroidism that later progressed to Graves' ophthalmopathy. The CDR3 runs from the conserved cysteine through the conserved F or W. A D gene is named only where the DNA matches it firmly. Size is stated for part of the rows, as once, few or many counts, or as a class when the clone is expanded.

d_call: .; v_call: TRBV7-2; clone_size: many; j_call: TRBJ2-7; cdr3_nt: TGTGCCAGCAGCTTGACCAGGGCCTACGAGCAGTACTTC; cdr3_aa: CASSLTRAYEQYF
d_call: .; v_call: TRBV6-1; clone_size: .; j_call: TRBJ1-2; cdr3_nt: TGTGCCAGCAGCTCGGATGCGGGGGGCACCTTC; cdr3_aa: CASSSDAGGTF
d_call: .; v_call: TRBV6-9; clone_size: once; j_call: TRBJ2-2; cdr3_nt: TGTGCCAGCACTTTGACGACGAGGGTTTCCGGGGAGCTGTTTTTT; cdr3_aa: CASTLTTRVSGELFF
d_call: .; v_call: TRBV7-8; clone_size: once; j_call: TRBJ1-2; cdr3_nt: TGTGCCAGCAGCTTAGCGACAACTTCAGGCGTTCTCTATGGCTACACCTTC; cdr3_aa: CASSLATTSGVLYGYTF
d_call: TRBD1; v_call: TRBV5-1; clone_size: many; j_call: TRBJ2-2; cdr3_nt: TGTGCCAGCAGCTGGGGACAGACGAACACCGGGGAGCTGTTTTTT; cdr3_aa: CASSWGQTNTGELFF
d_call: .; v_call: TRBV11-2; clone_size: many; j_call: TRBJ2-3; cdr3_nt: TGTGCCAGCAGCTTAGAGGGGGCAGATACGCAGTATTTT; cdr3_aa: CASSLEGADTQYF
d_call: .; v_call: TRBV6-2/TRBV6-3; clone_size: few; j_call: TRBJ2-7; cdr3_nt: TGTGCCAGCAGTTACCCCGCCTCATCAGATGACGAGCAGTACTTC; cdr3_aa: CASSYPASSDDEQYF
d_call: .; v_call: TRBV18; clone_size: .; j_call: TRBJ1-5; cdr3_nt: TGTGCCAGCTCACCACCAGGCGAGCAGCCCCAGCATTTT; cdr3_aa: CASSPPGEQPQHF
d_call: .; v_call: TRBV19; clone_size: .; j_call: TRBJ2-2; cdr3_nt: TGTGCCAGTAGAATCCGGGCCGCCAGCACCGGGGAGCTGTTTTTT; cdr3_aa: CASRIRAASTGELFF
d_call: TRBD1; v_call: TRBV4-2; clone_size: .; j_call: TRBJ1-4; cdr3_nt: TGTGCCAGCAGCCGGAGCCCCCAGGGGGCTAATGAAAAACTGTTTTTT; cdr3_aa: CASSRSPQGANEKLFF
d_call: .; v_call: TRBV3-1; clone_size: many; j_call: TRBJ2-4; cdr3_nt: TGTGCCAGCAGCCATTTACTCGCCAAAAACATTCAGTACTTC; cdr3_aa: CASSHLLAKNIQYF
d_call: .; v_call: TRBV20-1; clone_size: many; j_call: TRBJ1-1; cdr3_nt: TGCAGTGCTAGTCTCTGGGGCTTTGGGACTGAAGCTTTCTTT; cdr3_aa: CSASLWGFGTEAFF
d_call: .; v_call: TRBV4-1; clone_size: .; j_call: TRBJ1-5; cdr3_nt: TGCGCCAGCAGCCAAGTGTTTCCGCCGGAGTCTCAGCCCCAGCATTTT; cdr3_aa: CASSQVFPPESQPQHF
d_call: TRBD1; v_call: TRBV10-3; clone_size: .; j_call: TRBJ2-5; cdr3_nt: TGTGCCATCAGTGCGGACAGGGGGAGCGAGACCCAGTACTTC; cdr3_aa: CAISADRGSETQYF
d_call: TRBD1; v_call: TRBV12-3/TRBV12-4; clone_size: many; j_call: TRBJ1-5; cdr3_nt: TGTGCCAGCAGTCCACCGGGACAGGGGGCGTCTGGCAATCAGCCCCAGCATTTT; cdr3_aa: CASSPPGQGASGNQPQHF
d_call: .; v_call: TRBV29-1; clone_size: few; j_call: TRBJ1-6; cdr3_nt: TGCAGCGTTGTATGGGGGCCGGGGGGTAATTCACCCCTCCACTTT; cdr3_aa: CSVVWGPGGNSPLHF
d_call: .; v_call: TRBV30; clone_size: many; j_call: TRBJ1-4; cdr3_nt: TGTGCCTGGAGTGAGGGACTGAAGATAATGAAAAGTCTGTTTTTT; cdr3_aa: CAWSEGLKIMKSLFF